The clone carrying this T cell receptor (beta chain) was detected only a few times. This CDR3 region has 13 residues. Between the trimmed V and J ends, which lost 2 bases and 12 bases, there was a span of 17 bases. CDR1 and CDR2 (germline): LGHNA, YNFKEQ. The data originate from a study of T-cell reconstitution after alpha-beta-depleted transplantation in children. Researchers prepared the TCRbeta library using unique molecular identifiers, the study reports. One entry per CDR3 protein results from TCRdb running MiXCR on the PCR reads. The sample includes roughly 300,000 distinct CDR3 sequences, 10% of them seen just once.

The sample consisted of PBMCs from the stem cell graft donor, taken from the stem cell graft. This receptor was identified in a human donor who donated a stem cell graft to a child with acute lymphoblastic leukemia. V is TRBV4-2 and J is TRBJ2-7, with TRBD1 as a possible D gene (6 bases). As DNA, the CDR3 is TGTGCCAGCAGCCAACCTACAGGGTCCGGCCTGTACTTC. It is translated as CASSQPTGSGLYF.